Listed here are 26 T cell receptor beta chains from one sample, sequenced in a study of blood T cell repertoires in COVID-19. Only in-frame clones appear in the TCRdb table, and some are missing; sequencing was by immunoSEQ multiplex PCR. The sample yields 75,000 to 100,000 clones, roughly four fifths seen once. Material: peripheral blood. These receptors were taken from a human donor in a cohort sampled during active COVID-19.

The chain couples TRBV27 to TRBJ2-7; a possible D gene is TRBD2 (7 bases). Trimming removed 5 bases at V and 3 bases at J, with 17 bases between. The germline V gene encodes CDR1 MNHEY and CDR2 SMNVEV (reference sequence). The CDR3 extends over 15 amino acids. This CDR3 reads CASSGIGGGDYEQYF. For the CDR3, the DNA is TGTGCCAGCAGTGGGATAGGGGGGGGAGACTACGAGCAGTACTTC.

J is TRBJ1-1 and V is TRBV18; D not resolved. Trimming pared 2 bases from V and 2 bases from J, leaving 9 bases between. Looked up from germline, CDR1 is KGHSH and CDR2 is LQKENI. The CDR3 covers 14 residues. The CDR3 DNA reads as TGTGCCAGCTCACCAAGCGCAGCTAACACTGAAGCTTTCTTT. This encodes CASSPSAANTEAFF.

The chain employs TRBV18 and TRBJ2-3; a possible D gene is TRBD2 (6 bases). The CDR3 is 18 amino acids. CDR1 is KGHSH and CDR2 is LQKENI in the germline V gene. The V end lost 3 bases, the J end lost 0 bases, and 19 bases lay between the germline ends. As DNA, the CDR3 is TGTGCCAGCTCACCCCTCGGCGGGACTTCGTCTAGCACAGATACGCAGTATTTT. It is translated as CASSPLGGTSSSTDTQYF.

The chain combines TRBV3-1 (or the pseudogene TRBV3-2) with TRBJ2-2; D remains unclear. V shed 3 bases and J shed 5 bases, with 7 bases lying between them. Per germline, CDR1 LGHDT and CDR2 YNNKEL (reference sequence). The length of the CDR3 is 13 residues. The DNA of the CDR3 is TGTGCCAGCAGCCATCTGAGAACCGGGGAGCTGTTTTTT. Its protein is CASSHLRTGELFF.

V gene TRBV6-5 combines with J gene TRBJ1-4; no definite D call. V lost 2 bases to trimming and J lost 10 bases, with 8 bases between them. The germline V gene encodes CDR1 MNHEY and CDR2 SVGAGI. The CDR3 spans 12 residues. CDR3 loop: CASSYGRGKLFF. Written as DNA, the CDR3 is TGTGCCAGCAGTTACGGGCGGGGAAAACTGTTTTTT.

The chain combines TRBV28 with TRBJ1-1, with 7 bases fitting TRBD1. The CDR3 sequence is 15 residues long. Germline lookup yields CDR1 MDHEN and CDR2 SYDVKM. V shed 7 bases and J 2 bases; nucleotides not matched to a gene: 10. Written as DNA, the CDR3 is TGTGCCAGCACCTTGACCCGGACAGGCAACACTGAAGCTTTCTTT. Translated, it gives CASTLTRTGNTEAFF.

This clone was seen a single time. The chain links TRBV19 to TRBJ1-5; D remains ambiguous. Looked up from germline, CDR1 is LNHDA and CDR2 is SQIVND (reference sequence). CDR3 length: 15 amino acids. V was pared by 7 bases and J by 4 bases, with 17 bases between. The chain's CDR3 is CASKSQAGGNQPQHF. The CDR3 DNA is TGTGCCAGTAAGTCCCAGGCAGGTGGTAATCAGCCCCAGCATTTT.

The chain employs TRBV18 and TRBJ2-1; no clear D gene. The V gene lost 2 bases and the J gene lost 9 bases, with 23 bases spanning the gap. Germline V gene sequence: CDR1 KGHSH, CDR2 LQKENI. There are 17 residues in the CDR3. CDR3 amino acids: CASSPGIIKNYGGEQFF. The CDR3 nucleotides read TGTGCCAGCTCACCAGGAATAATAAAGAATTACGGCGGTGAGCAGTTCTTC.

The rearrangement links TRBV19 to TRBJ2-3; D gene unclear. V was cut by 6 bases and J by 1 base, with 14 bases left in between. The germline CDR1 and CDR2 sequences are LNHDA and SQIVND (reference sequence). This CDR3 is built from 15 residues. The CDR3 is CASSGEARGTDTQYF. In DNA form, the CDR3 reads TGTGCCAGTAGCGGTGAGGCCAGAGGCACAGATACGCAGTATTTT.

This sequence joins TRBV4-2 and TRBJ1-4, with unresolved D. Germline values: CDR1 LGHNA, CDR2 YNFKEQ. CDR3 length: 19 residues. Trimming cost V 1 base and J 3 bases, with 21 bases left between them. CDR3 DNA sequence: TGTGCCAGCAGCCAAGTTGGTTACGAGTCCGCCGCGGCTAATGAAAAACTGTTTTTT. Translated: CASSQVGYESAAANEKLFF.

The chain links TRBV7-9 to TRBJ1-6; a possible D gene is TRBD1 (5 bases). The V gene lost 7 bases and the J gene lost 7 bases, with 20 bases spanning the gap. Germline V gene sequence: CDR1 SEHNR, CDR2 FQNEAQ (reference sequence). The CDR3 spans 16 residues. The CDR3 DNA is TGTGCCAGCACAAAGCGGGGGAACTTGGGGAATTCACCCCTCCACTTT. Encoded protein: CASTKRGNLGNSPLHF.

The genes are TRBV6-1 and TRBJ2-7; D is perhaps TRBD2 (5 bases). CDR1 is MNHNS and CDR2 is SASEGT in the germline V gene. CDR3 length: 15 amino acids. Trimming shortened V by 2 bases and J by 4 bases, and 15 bases separated the two germline ends. CDR3: CASSEWAPGRYEQYF. In DNA, the CDR3 is TGTGCCAGCAGTGAATGGGCCCCTGGGAGATACGAGCAGTACTTC.

The chain links TRBV12-1 to TRBJ2-2; the table assigns TRBD2, which was not confirmed against the DNA. TRBV12-1 is tagged as a pseudogene. The CDR3 consists of 17 residues. CDR3 coding DNA: TGTGCCAGCAGGCCAGTACTAGCGGGGGGAAGCACCGGGGAGCTGTTTTTT. Translation: CASRPVLAGGSTGELFF.

In this sample, this clone turned up a few times. The chain recombines TRBV25-1 with TRBJ1-1; D gene ambiguous. Trimming took off 4 bases at V and 6 bases at J, with 12 bases between the two ends. Germline lookup yields CDR1 MGHDK and CDR2 SYGVNS. This CDR3 is 13 amino acids long. The CDR3 reads CASSVGGRSEAFF. CDR3 coding DNA: TGTGCCAGCAGTGTAGGAGGGCGATCTGAAGCTTTCTTT.

The J gene is TRBJ2-5, the V gene TRBV5-4; tentative D call: TRBD2 (6 bases). Germline CDR1 reads SGHNT; CDR2 reads YYREEE (reference sequence). Between the trimmed V and J ends, which lost 5 bases and 2 bases, there was a span of 13 bases. CDR3 length: 14 residues. Here the CDR3 reads CASSRDGGQETQYF. In DNA, the CDR3 is TGTGCCAGCAGTCGGGATGGGGGGCAAGAGACCCAGTACTTC.

The chain links TRBV7-9 to TRBJ2-2, with D unresolved. V lost 7 bases, J lost 9 bases, and 12 bases lay in between. Germline lookup yields CDR1 SEHNR and CDR2 FQNEAQ (reference sequence). This CDR3 has 12 residues. The CDR3 nucleotides read TGTGCCAGCACCCATACTAACAGGGAGCTGTTTTTT. The encoded protein is CASTHTNRELFF. The full variable domain, completed using reference TRBV7-9 and TRBJ2-2, is DTGVSQNPRHKITKRGQNVTFRCDPISEHNRLYWYRQTLGQGPEFLTYFQNEAQLEKSRLLSDRFSAERPKGSFSTLEIQRTEQGDSAMYLCASTHTNRELFFGEGSRLTVL.

This chain connects TRBV7-2 to TRBJ2-3; 7 bases map to TRBD2. This CDR3 comprises 14 residues. V dropped 1 base and J dropped 4; count of bases not matched to a gene: 2. CDR1 and CDR2 (germline): SGHTA, FQGNSA. The CDR3 bases are TGTGCCAGCAGCTTAGGTACTAGCGCAGATACGCAGTATTTT. This codes for CASSLGTSADTQYF.

The chain carries TRBV7-2 and TRBJ1-2; 7 nucleotides line up with TRBD1. The CDR3 consists of 15 residues. J lost 7 bases, V lost 2 bases, and 10 bases had no gene match. Germline V gene lookup returns CDR1 SGHTA and CDR2 FQGNSA. The CDR3 loop reads CASSLTGTASGGYTF. Written as DNA, the CDR3 is TGTGCCAGCAGCTTAACCGGGACAGCCTCCGGTGGCTACACCTTC.

The CDR3 protein is CASSKSARGLETQYF. The CDR3 DNA reads TGTGCCAGCTCAAAATCGGCCAGGGGGCTTGAGACCCAGTACTTC. V is TRBV18 and J is TRBJ2-5, with TRBD1 matching over 8 bases. With V trimmed by 5 bases and J by 5 bases, 10 bases remained unmatched. The germline gives CDR1 KGHSH, CDR2 LQKENI. This CDR3 region has 15 residues.

This rearrangement joins TRBV12-5 to TRBJ2-3; 7 nucleotides agree with TRBD1. J was trimmed by 2 bases and V by 6 bases; bases with no gene match: 5. CDR3 length: 14 residues. Germline lookup yields CDR1 LGHNT and CDR2 FRNRAP. CDR3 residues: CASGRDSHTDTQYF. CDR3 DNA: TGTGCTAGTGGACGGGACAGTCACACAGATACGCAGTATTTT.

This clone has only a few counts. The gene calls are TRBV6-6 and TRBJ2-2; perhaps TRBD1 as D (5 bases). CDR1 MNHNY and CDR2 SVGAGI come from the germline V gene (reference sequence). Trimming left V 7 bases short and J 1 base short, with 10 bases between. The CDR3 consists of 14 residues. The CDR3 reads CASTLTGNTGELFF. The CDR3 DNA reads as TGTGCCAGCACCCTAACAGGGAACACCGGGGAGCTGTTTTTT.

The chain has TRBV4-1 and TRBJ1-1, with 7 bases identical to TRBD1. CDR3 length: 19 residues. CDR1 and CDR2 from the germline V gene are MGHRA and YSYEKL. With 1 base clipped from V and 3 bases from J, the junction kept 17 bases outside the gene matches. CDR3 amino acids: CASSQVPGKGGMGYTEAFF. The DNA of the CDR3 is TGCGCCAGCAGCCAAGTTCCGGGGAAAGGGGGCATGGGTTACACTGAAGCTTTCTTT.

J is TRBJ2-3 and V is TRBV4-2, with 16 bases aligning to TRBD2. This CDR3 region has 19 residues. Looked up from germline, CDR1 is LGHNA and CDR2 is YNFKEQ. J was trimmed by 6 bases and V by 0 bases; bases with no gene match: 9. DNA for the CDR3: TGTGCCAGCAGCCAAGATAAAGGGACTAGCGGGGGGGACGAGGATACGCAGTATTTT. Translated: CASSQDKGTSGGDEDTQYF.

The chain recombines TRBV5-1 with TRBJ1-2; maybe TRBD1 (6 bases). The CDR3 extends over 15 amino acids. The germline V and J ends were trimmed by 1 base and 6 bases, with 16 bases remaining between them. Germline CDR1 and CDR2: SGHRS and YFSETQ. As DNA, the CDR3 is TGCGCCAGCAGCTTGCCCGGAGGGGGGGTAGATGGCTACACCTTC. It translates to CASSLPGGGVDGYTF. Variable domain in full (rest from reference TRBV5-1 and TRBJ1-2): KAGVTQTPRYLIKTRGQQVTLSCSPISGHRSVSWYQQTPGQGLQFLFEYFSETQRNKGNFPGRFSGRQFSNSRSEMNVSTLELGDSALYLCASSLPGGGVDGYTFGSGTRLTVV.

V usage is TRBV2 and J usage is TRBJ1-3; D not resolved. The germline V gene encodes CDR1 SNHLY and CDR2 FYNNEI. The CDR3 length is 13 residues. Trimming took off 8 bases at V and 2 bases at J, with 10 bases between the two ends. Written as DNA, the CDR3 is TGTGCCAGCCTCAGTGTCGCTGGAAACACCATATATTTT. It codes for CASLSVAGNTIYF.

The chain links TRBV4-1 to TRBJ1-5; D unresolved. CDR1 MGHRA and CDR2 YSYEKL come from the germline V gene. This CDR3 contains 14 residues. Trimming removed 2 bases from V and 0 bases from J, with 5 bases in between. The CDR3 sequence: CASSQTGSNQPQHF. CDR3 DNA: TGCGCCAGCAGCCAAACGGGTAGCAATCAGCCCCAGCATTTT.